This TCR beta chain was captured in a study of blood T cells in healthy people across ages. With a J-beta primer mix and a sample-barcoded 5' primer, a second PCR ran 7 to 11 cycles. From the 5' RACE reads, TCRdb called clonotypes with MiXCR, one entry per CDR3 protein. The table shows approximately 1,100,000 distinct CDR3 sequences, with around 43% occurring only once. This sequence was found in a woman aged 60-70 years in good health. Sample: blood.

CDR3 bases: TGTGCCAGCAGTGAAATGATCCGGGGGAACACTGAAGCTTTCTTT. Protein: CASSEMIRGNTEAFF. The chain couples TRBV25-1 to TRBJ1-1, with D unresolved. The germline gives CDR1 MGHDK, CDR2 SYGVNS. The CDR3 covers 15 residues. V was cut by 2 bases and J by 1 base, with 11 bases left in between.